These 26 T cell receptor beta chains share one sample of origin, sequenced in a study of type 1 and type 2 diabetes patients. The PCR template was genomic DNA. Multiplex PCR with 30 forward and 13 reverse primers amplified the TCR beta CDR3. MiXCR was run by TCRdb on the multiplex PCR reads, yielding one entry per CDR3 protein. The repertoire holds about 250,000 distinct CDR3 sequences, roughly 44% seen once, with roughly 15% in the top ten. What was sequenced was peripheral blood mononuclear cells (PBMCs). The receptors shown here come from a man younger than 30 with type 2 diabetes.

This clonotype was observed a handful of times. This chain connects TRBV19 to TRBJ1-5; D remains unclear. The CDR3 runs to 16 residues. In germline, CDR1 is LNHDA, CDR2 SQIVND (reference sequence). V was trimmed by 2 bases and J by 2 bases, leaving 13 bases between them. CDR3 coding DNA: TGTGCCAGTAGTATATTGGGTGTGAAGGGCAATCAGCCCCAGCATTTT. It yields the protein CASSILGVKGNQPQHF.

The CDR3 reads CASSYFPGQSYEQYF. The CDR3 coding sequence is TGTGCCAGCAGTTACTTCCCGGGACAGTCCTACGAGCAGTACTTC. This chain connects TRBV6-5 to TRBJ2-7; 7 bases agree with TRBD1. Germline CDR1 reads MNHEY; CDR2 reads SVGAGI. The CDR3 loop spans 15 amino acids. The ends lost 1 base at V and 1 base at J; junction bases unmatched: 4.

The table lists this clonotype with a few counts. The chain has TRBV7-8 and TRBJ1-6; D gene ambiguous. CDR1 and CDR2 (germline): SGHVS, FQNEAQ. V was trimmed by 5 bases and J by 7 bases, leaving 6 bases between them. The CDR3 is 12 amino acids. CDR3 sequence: CASSRGNSPLHF. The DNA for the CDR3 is TGTGCCAGCAGCAGAGGGAATTCACCCCTCCACTTT.

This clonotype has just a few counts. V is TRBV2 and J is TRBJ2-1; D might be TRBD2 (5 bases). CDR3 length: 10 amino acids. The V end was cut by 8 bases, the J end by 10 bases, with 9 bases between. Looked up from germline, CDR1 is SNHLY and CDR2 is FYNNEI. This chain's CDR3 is CASQRAEQFF. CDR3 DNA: TGTGCCAGCCAGAGGGCAGAGCAGTTCTTC. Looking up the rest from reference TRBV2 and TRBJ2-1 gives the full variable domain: EPEVTQTPSHQVTQMGQEVILRCVPISNHLYFYWYRQILGQKVEFLVSFYNNEISEKSEIFDDQFSVERPDGSNFTLKIRSTKLEDSAMYFCASQRAEQFFGPGTRLTVL.

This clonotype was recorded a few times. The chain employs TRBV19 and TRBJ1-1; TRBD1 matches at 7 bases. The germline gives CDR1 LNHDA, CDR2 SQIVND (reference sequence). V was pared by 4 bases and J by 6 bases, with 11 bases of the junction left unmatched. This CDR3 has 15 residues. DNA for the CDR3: TGTGCCAGTAGTAGGGGACAGCGAAAGACCTCTGAAGCTTTCTTT. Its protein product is CASSRGQRKTSEAFF. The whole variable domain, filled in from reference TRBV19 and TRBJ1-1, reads DGGITQSPKYLFRKEGQNVTLSCEQNLNHDAMYWYRQDPGQGLRLIYYSQIVNDFQKGDIAEGYSVSREKKESFPLTVTSAQKNPTAFYLCASSRGQRKTSEAFFGQGTRLTVV.

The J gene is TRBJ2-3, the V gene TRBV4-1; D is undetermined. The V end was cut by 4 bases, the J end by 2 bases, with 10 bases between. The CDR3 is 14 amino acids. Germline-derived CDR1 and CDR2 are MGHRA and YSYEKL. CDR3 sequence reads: CASSLNRITDTQYF. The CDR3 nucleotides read TGCGCCAGCAGCCTCAATCGGATCACAGATACGCAGTATTTT.

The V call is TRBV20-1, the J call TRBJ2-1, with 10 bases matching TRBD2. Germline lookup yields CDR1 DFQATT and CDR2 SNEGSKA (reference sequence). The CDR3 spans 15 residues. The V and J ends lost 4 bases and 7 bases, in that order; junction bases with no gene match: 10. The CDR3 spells CSATQSGGVRNEQFF. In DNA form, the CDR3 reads TGCAGTGCTACGCAAAGCGGGGGGGTTAGAAATGAGCAGTTCTTC.

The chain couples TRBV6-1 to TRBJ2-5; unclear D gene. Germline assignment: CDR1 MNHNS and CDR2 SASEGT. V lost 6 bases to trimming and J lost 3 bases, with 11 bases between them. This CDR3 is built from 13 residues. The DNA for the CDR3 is TGTGCCAGCAGAACATTTAAAGAAGAGACCCAGTACTTC. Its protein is CASRTFKEETQYF.

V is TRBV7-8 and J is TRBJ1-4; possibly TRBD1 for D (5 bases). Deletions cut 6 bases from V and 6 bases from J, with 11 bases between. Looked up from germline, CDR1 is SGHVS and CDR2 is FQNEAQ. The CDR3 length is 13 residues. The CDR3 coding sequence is TGTGCCAGCAGTTGGGGACTGGATGAAAAACTGTTTTTT. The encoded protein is CASSWGLDEKLFF.

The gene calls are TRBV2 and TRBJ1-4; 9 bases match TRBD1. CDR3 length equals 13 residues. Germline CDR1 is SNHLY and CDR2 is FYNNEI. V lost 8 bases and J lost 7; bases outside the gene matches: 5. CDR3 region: CASQGQGFEKLFF. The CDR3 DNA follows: TGTGCCAGCCAGGGACAGGGCTTTGAAAAACTGTTTTTT.

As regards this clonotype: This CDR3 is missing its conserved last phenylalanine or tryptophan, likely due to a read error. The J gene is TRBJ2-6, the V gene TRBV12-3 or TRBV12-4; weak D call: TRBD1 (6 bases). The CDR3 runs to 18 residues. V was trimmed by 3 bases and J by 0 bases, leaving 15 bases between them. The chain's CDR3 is CASSFGSGVRSGANVLTL. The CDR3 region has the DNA TGTGCCAGCAGTTTTGGGTCAGGGGTCCGCTCTGGGGCCAACGTCCTGACTCTC.

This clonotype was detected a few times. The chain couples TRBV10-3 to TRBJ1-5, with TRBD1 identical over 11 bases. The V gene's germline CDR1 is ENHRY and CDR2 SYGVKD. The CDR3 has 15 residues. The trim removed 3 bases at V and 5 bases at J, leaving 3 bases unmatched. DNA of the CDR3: TGTGCCATCAGTGAAAGGACAGGGGGCCATCAGCCCCAGCATTTT. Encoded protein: CAISERTGGHQPQHF.

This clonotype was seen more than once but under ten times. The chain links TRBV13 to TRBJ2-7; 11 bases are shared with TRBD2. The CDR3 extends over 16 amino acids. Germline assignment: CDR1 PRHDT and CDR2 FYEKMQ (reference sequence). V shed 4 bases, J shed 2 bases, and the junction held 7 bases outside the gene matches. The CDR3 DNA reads TGTGCCAGCAGCTCCAGGCCGGGACTAGCGGCCTACGAGCAGTACTTC. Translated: CASSSRPGLAAYEQYF.

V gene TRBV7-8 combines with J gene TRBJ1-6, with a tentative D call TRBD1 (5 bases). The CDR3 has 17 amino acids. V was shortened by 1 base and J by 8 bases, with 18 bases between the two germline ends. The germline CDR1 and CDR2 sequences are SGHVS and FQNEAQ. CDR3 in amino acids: CASSLGFWGRGDSPLHF. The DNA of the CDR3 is TGTGCCAGCAGCTTAGGTTTTTGGGGGAGAGGGGATTCACCCCTCCACTTT.

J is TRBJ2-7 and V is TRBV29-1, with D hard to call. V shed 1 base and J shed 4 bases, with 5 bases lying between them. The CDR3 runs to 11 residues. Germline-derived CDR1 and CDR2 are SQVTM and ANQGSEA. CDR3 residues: CSVEGRYEQYF. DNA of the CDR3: TGCAGCGTTGAAGGCCGGTACGAGCAGTACTTC.

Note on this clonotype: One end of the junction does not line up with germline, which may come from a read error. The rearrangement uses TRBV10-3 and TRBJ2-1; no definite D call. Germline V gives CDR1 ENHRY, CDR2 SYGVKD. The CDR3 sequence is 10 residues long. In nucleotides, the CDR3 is TGTGCCATCAGTGAATCGGTTTGGGAATTC. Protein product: CAISESVWEF.

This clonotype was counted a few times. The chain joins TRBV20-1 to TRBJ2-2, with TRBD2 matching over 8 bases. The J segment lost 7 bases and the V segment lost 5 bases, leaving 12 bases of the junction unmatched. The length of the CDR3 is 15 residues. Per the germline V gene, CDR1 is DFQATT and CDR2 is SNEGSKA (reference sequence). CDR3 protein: CSAYSGDTPIGELFF. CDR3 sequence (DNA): TGCAGTGCTTATAGCGGGGACACCCCCATCGGGGAGCTGTTTTTT.

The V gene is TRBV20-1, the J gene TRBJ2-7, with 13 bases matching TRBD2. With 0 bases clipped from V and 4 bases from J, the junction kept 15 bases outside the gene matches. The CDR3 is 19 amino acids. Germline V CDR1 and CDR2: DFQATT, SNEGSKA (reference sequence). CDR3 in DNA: TGCAGTGCTAGAGACTTCCCTACTAGCGGGAGGGCCGTTAGGTACGAGCAGTACTTC. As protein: CSARDFPTSGRAVRYEQYF.

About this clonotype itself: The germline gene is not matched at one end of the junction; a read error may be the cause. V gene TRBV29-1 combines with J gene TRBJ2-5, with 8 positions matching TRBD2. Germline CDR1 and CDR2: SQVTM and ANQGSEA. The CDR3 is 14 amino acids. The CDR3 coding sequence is TGCAGCGTTCGGGCCACTAGCGGCCAAGAGACGCAGTACTTC. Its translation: CSVRATSGQETQYF.

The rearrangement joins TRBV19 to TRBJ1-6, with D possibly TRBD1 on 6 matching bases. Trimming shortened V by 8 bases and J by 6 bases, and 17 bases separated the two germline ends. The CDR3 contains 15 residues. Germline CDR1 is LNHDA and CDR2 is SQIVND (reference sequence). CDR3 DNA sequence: TGTGCCAGTCAACCCCCTGGACAGATTAATTCACCCCTCCACTTT. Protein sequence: CASQPPGQINSPLHF.

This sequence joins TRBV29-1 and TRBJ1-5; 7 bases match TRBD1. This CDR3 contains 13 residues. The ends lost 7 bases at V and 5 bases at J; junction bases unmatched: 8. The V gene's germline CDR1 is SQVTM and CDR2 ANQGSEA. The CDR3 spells CSARQGGDQPQHF. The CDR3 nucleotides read TGCAGCGCACGACAGGGTGGGGATCAGCCCCAGCATTTT.

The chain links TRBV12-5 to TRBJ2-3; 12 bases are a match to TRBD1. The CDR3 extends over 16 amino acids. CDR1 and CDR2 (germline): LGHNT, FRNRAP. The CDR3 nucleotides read TGTGCCAGCAGTTCCGGGACAGGGGGCCGCACAGATACGCAGTATTTT. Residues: CASSSGTGGRTDTQYF.

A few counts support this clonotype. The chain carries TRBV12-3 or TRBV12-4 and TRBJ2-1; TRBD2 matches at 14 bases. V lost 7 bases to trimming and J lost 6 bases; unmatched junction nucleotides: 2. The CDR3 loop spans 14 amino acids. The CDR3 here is CASTGTSGGNEQFF. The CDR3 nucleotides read TGTGCCAGCACCGGGACTAGCGGGGGCAATGAGCAGTTCTTC.

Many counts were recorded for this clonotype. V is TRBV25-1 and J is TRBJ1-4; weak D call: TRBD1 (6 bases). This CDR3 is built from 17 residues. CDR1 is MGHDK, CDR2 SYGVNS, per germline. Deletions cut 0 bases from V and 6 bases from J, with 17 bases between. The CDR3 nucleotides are TGTGCCAGCAGTGAATATCTGGAAGCGGACAGAGATGAAAAACTGTTTTTT. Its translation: CASSEYLEADRDEKLFF.

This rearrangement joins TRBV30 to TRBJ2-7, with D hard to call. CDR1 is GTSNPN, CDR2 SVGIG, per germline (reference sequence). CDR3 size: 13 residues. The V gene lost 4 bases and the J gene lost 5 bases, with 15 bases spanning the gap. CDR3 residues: CAWNRRKADEQYF. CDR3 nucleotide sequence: TGTGCCTGGAATCGGCGGAAGGCCGACGAGCAGTACTTC.

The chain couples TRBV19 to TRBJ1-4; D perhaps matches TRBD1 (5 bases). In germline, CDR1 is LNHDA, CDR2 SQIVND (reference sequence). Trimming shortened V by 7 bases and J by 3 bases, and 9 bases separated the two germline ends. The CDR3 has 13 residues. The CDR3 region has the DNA TGTGCCAGTAATGTGGGGGCTAATGAAAAACTGTTTTTT. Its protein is CASNVGANEKLFF.